Sequencing of this T cell receptor beta chain was carried out in a study of CD8+CD57+ T cells in acquired aplastic anemia. Points from the study as a whole: Patients versus controls showed no significant CD8+ Simpson's diversity difference. Sharing between patients and controls was observed for around 30 CD8+ CDR3 sequences.

The TCR beta profiling, which covered VDJ combination and CDR3 sequence, was carried out using genomic DNA as the template. TCRdb processed the reads anew with MiXCR; each CDR3 protein has one entry. The table lists about 160,000 distinct CDR3 sequences, around 45% of them singletons, with 0.85% to 1.3% in the top ten. CDR3 length equals 13 residues. After removal of 5 bases from V and 3 bases from J, the junction contained 3 bases not matched to a gene. Germline CDR1 and CDR2: SGHVS and FNYEAQ. In the case of this clonotype: Its antigen is not known. The conserved phenylalanine or tryptophan normally closing the CDR3 is absent here, so this likely arose from a read error.

The chain joins TRBV7-6 to TRBJ2-5, with 7 bases lining up with TRBD1. Material: sorted CD4+, CD8+, or CD8+CD57+ T cells (not recorded which) from PBMCs. This sequence originates from a human donor in good health. CDR3 coding DNA: TGTGCCAGCAGCCCAACAGGGGAAGAGACCCAGTACCTC. This translates into CASSPTGEETQYL.